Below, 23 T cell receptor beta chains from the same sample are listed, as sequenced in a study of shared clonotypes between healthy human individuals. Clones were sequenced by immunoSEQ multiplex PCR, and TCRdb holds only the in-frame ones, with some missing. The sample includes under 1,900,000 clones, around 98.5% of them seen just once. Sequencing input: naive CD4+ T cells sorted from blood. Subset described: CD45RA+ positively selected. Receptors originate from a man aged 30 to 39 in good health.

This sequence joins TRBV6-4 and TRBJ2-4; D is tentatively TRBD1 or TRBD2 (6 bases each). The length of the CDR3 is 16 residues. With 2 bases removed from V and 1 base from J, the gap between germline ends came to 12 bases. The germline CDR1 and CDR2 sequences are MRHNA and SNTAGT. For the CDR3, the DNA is TGTGCCAGCAGTGACCGGGGGCAGGGGGCCAAAAACATTCAGTACTTC. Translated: CASSDRGQGAKNIQYF.

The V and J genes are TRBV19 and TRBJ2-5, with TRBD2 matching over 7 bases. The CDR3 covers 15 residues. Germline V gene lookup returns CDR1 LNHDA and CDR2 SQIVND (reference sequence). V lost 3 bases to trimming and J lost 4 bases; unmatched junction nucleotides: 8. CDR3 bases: TGTGCCAGTAGTATTTCCCCGGGAGGAAGAGAGACCCAGTACTTC. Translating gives CASSISPGGRETQYF.

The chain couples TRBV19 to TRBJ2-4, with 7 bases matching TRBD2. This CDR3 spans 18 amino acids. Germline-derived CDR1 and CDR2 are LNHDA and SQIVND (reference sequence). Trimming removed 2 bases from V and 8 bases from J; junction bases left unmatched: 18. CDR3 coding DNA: TGTGCCAGTAGTATAAGGTCGGCGGCTAGCGGCCGTGGGGACATTCAGTACTTC. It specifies CASSIRSAASGRGDIQYF.

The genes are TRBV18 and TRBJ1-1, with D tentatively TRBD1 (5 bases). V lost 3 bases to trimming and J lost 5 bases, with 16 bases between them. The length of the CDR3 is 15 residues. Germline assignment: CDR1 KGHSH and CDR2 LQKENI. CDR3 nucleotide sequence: TGTGCCAGCTCACCGTCACAGGAGCTTTTAACTGAAGCTTTCTTT. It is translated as CASSPSQELLTEAFF.

The CDR3 here is CSVVRVVDQEAFF. In DNA form, the CDR3 reads TGCAGCGTTGTTAGGGTTGTCGACCAGGAAGCTTTCTTT. The chain couples TRBV29-1 to TRBJ1-1; no reliable D call. Germline loops: CDR1 SQVTM, CDR2 ANQGSEA. Trimming removed 4 bases from V and 8 bases from J, with 17 bases in between. The CDR3 extends over 13 amino acids.

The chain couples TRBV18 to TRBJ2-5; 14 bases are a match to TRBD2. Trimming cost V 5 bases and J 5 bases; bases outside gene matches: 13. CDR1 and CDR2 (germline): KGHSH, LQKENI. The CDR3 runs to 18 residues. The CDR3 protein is CASSSLTSGRVAGETQYF. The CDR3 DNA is TGTGCCAGCTCATCATTGACTAGCGGGAGGGTAGCTGGTGAGACCCAGTACTTC. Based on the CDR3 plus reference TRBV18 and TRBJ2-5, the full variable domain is NAGVMQNPRHLVRRRGQEARLRCSPMKGHSHVYWYRQLPEEGLKFMVYLQKENIIDESGMPKERFSAEFPKEGPSILRIQQVVRGDSAAYFCASSSLTSGRVAGETQYFGPGTRLLVL.

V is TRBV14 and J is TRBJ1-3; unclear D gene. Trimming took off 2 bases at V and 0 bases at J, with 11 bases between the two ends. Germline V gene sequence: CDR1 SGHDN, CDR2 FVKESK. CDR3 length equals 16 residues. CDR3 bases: TGTGCCAGCAGCCAAACTGATCAGGTCTCTGGAAACACCATATATTTT. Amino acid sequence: CASSQTDQVSGNTIYF. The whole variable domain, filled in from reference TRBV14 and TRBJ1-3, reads EAGVTQFPSHSVIEKGQTVTLRCDPISGHDNLYWYRRVMGKEIKFLLHFVKESKQDESGMPNNRFLAERTGGTYSTLKVQPAELEDSGVYFCASSQTDQVSGNTIYFGEGSWLTVV.

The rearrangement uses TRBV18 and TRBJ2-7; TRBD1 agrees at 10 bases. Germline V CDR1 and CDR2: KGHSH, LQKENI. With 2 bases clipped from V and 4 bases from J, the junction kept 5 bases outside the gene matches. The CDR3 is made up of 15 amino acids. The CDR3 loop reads CASSPGRQGAYEQYF. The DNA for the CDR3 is TGTGCCAGCTCACCAGGGAGACAGGGGGCATACGAGCAGTACTTC.

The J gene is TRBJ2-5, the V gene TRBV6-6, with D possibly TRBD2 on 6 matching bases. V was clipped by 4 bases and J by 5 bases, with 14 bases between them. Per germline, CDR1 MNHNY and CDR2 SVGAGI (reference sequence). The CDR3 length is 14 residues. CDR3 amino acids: CASSSPRGRETQYF. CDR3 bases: TGTGCCAGCAGTTCCCCACGGGGGAGGGAGACCCAGTACTTC.

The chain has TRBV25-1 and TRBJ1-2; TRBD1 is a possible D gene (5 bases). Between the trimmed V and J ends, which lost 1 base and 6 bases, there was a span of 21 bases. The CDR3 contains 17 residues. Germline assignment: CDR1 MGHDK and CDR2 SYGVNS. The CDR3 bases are TGTGCCAGCAGTGAATTGGGGCAATTGGGATCTCCGGATGGCTACACCTTC. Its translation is CASSELGQLGSPDGYTF.

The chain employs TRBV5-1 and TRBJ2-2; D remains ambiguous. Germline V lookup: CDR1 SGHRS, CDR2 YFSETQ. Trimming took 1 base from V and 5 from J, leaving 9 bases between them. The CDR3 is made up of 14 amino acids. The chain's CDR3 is CASSLSSWTGELFF. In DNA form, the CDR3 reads TGCGCCAGCAGCTTGTCTTCGTGGACCGGGGAGCTGTTTTTT.

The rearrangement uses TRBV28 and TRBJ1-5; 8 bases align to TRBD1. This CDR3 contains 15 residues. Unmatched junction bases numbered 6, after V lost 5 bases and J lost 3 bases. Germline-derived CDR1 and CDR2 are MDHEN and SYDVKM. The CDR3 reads CASSVTGGINQPQHF. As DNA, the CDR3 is TGTGCCAGCAGTGTTACAGGGGGGATCAATCAGCCCCAGCATTTT.

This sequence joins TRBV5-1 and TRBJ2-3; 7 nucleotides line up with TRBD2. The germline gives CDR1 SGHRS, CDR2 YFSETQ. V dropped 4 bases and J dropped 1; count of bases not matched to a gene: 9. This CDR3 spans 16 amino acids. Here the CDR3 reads CASSLGAREGTDTQYF. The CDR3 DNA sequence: TGCGCCAGCAGCCTTGGGGCTCGGGAGGGCACAGATACGCAGTATTTT.

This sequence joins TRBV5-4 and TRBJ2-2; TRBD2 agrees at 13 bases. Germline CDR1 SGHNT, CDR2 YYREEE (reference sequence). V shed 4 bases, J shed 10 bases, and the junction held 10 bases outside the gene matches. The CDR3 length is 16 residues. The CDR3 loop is CASSLGTSGKDVELFF. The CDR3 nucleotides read TGTGCCAGCAGCCTCGGGACTAGCGGGAAGGATGTGGAGCTGTTTTTT.

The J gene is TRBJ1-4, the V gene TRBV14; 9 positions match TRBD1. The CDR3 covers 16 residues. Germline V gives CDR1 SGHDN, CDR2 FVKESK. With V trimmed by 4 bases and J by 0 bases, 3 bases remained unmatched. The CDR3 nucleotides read TGTGCCAGCAGCCTTCGGACAGGGGCAACTAATGAAAAACTGTTTTTT. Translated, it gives CASSLRTGATNEKLFF.

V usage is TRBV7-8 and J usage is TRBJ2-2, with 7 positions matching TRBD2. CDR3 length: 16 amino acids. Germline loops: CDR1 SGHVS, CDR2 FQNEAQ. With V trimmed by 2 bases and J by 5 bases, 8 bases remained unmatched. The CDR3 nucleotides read TGTGCCAGCAGCTTACGGGACTGGGGGGGAACCGGGGAGCTGTTTTTT. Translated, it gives CASSLRDWGGTGELFF.

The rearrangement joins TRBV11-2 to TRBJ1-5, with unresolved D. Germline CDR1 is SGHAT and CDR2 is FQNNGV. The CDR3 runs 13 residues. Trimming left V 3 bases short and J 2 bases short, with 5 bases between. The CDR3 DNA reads TGTGCCAGCAGCTTTGGAGGCAATCAGCCCCAGCATTTT. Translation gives CASSFGGNQPQHF.

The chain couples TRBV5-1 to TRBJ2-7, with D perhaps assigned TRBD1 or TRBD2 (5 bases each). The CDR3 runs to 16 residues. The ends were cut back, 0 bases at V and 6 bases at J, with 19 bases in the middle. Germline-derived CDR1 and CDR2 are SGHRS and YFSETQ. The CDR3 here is CASSLAGGDRYAEQYF. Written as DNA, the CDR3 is TGCGCCAGCAGCTTGGCCGGTGGGGACCGGTACGCCGAGCAGTACTTC.

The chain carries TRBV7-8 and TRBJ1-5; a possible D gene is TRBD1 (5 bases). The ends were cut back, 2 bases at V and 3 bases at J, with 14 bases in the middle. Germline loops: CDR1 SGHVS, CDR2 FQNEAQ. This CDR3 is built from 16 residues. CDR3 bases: TGTGCCAGCAGCTTATCGGGGCAACACATCAATCAGCCCCAGCATTTT. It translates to CASSLSGQHINQPQHF.

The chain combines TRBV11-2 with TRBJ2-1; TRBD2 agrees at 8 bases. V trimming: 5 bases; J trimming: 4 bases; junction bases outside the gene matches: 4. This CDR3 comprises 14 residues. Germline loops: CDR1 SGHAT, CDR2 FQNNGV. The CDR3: CASSPLAGYNEQFF. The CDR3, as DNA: TGTGCCAGCAGCCCATTAGCGGGATACAATGAGCAGTTCTTC.

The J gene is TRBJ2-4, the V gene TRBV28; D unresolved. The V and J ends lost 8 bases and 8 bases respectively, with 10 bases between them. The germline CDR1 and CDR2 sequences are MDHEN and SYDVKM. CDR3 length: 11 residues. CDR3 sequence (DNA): TGTGCCAGCGATCAGAATGACATTCAGTACTTC. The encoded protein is CASDQNDIQYF.

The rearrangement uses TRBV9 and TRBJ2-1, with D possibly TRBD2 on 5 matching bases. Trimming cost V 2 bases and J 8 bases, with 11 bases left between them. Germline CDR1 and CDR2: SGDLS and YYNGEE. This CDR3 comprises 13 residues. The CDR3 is CASSVEGFDEQFF. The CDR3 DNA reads TGTGCCAGCAGCGTTGAGGGTTTTGATGAGCAGTTCTTC. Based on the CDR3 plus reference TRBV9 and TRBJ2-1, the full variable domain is DSGVTQTPKHLITATGQRVTLRCSPRSGDLSVYWYQQSLDQGLQFLIQYYNGEERAKGNILERFSAQQFPDLHSELNLSSLELGDSALYFCASSVEGFDEQFFGPGTRLTVL.

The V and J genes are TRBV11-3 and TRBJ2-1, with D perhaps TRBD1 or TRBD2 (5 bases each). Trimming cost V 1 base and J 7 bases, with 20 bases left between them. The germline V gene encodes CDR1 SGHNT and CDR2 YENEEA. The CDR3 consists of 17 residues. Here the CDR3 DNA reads TGTGCCAGCAGCTTAGGGCGTTGGGGGAGTGTCCAGAATGAGCAGTTCTTC. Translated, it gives CASSLGRWGSVQNEQFF.